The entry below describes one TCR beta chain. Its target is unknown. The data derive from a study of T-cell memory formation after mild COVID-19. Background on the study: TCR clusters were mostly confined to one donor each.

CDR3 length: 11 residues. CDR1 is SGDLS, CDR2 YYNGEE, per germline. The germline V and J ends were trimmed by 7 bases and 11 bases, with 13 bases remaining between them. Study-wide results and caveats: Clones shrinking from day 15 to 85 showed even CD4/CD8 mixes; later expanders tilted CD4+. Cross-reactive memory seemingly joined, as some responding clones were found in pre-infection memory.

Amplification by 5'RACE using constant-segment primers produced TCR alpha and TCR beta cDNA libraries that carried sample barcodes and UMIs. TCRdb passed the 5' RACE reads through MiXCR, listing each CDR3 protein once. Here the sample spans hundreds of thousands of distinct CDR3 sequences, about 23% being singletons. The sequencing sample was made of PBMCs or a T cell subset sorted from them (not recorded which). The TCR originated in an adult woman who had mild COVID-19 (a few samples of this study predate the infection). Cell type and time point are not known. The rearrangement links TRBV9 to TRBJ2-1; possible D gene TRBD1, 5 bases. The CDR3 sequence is CASRQGVQQFF. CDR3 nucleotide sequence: TGTGCCAGCCGGCAAGGGGTGCAGCAGTTCTTC.